The 2 T cell receptor beta chains given below trace back to one sample, sequenced in a study of T cells in Graves' hyperthyroidism and ophthalmopathy. The source material, RNA transcripts, was used to amplify TCR beta CDR3 regions. Researchers ran a first-round RT-PCR on the TCR CDR3 using the HTBI primer set. TCRdb ran MiXCR on the multiplex PCR reads and lists one entry per CDR3 protein. Altogether under 300,000 distinct CDR3 sequences are present, roughly 14% being singletons, with the ten largest covering around 7.9%. Source material: blood. The receptors shown here come from a woman aged 30 to 39 with Graves' hyperthyroidism that later progressed to Graves' ophthalmopathy.

This clonotype was recorded a few times. The V gene is TRBV19, the J gene TRBJ1-1; TRBD1 might be the D (6 bases). CDR3 length equals 15 residues. Trimming cost V 5 bases and J 4 bases, with 17 bases left between them. The germline CDR1 and CDR2 sequences are LNHDA and SQIVND (reference sequence). CDR3 sequence: CASSPPGRGSTEAFF. The CDR3, as DNA: TGTGCCAGTAGTCCCCCGGGGAGGGGGAGCACTGAAGCTTTCTTT.

This clonotype was picked up many times. The chain couples TRBV6-1 to TRBJ1-5; tentative D call: TRBD1 (5 bases). CDR1 is MNHNS and CDR2 is SASEGT in the germline V gene. There are 15 residues in the CDR3. V lost 6 bases and J lost 6, with 18 bases in between. The CDR3 is CASRPLLTEGQPQHF. The CDR3 region has the DNA TGTGCCAGCAGACCCCTCCTGACAGAGGGTCAGCCCCAGCATTTT.